Below are 26 T cell receptor beta chains sequenced from a single sample in a study of somatic mutations in cytotoxic T cells in rheumatoid arthritis. Only in-frame clones appear in the TCRdb table, and some are missing; sequencing was by immunoSEQ multiplex PCR. The table has 19,000 or so clones, 73% seen once; the top ten hold approximately 20%. The sample comprised CD8+ T cells sorted from blood. These receptors came from a woman aged 55-70 years in good health.

This chain connects TRBV5-4 to TRBJ2-6; 8 bases line up with TRBD1. The CDR3 has 15 residues. Germline CDR1 reads SGHNT; CDR2 reads YYREEE (reference sequence). V shed 4 bases, J shed 3 bases, and the junction held 3 bases outside the gene matches. CDR3 sequence reads: CASSDGTGGANVLTF. The CDR3 bases are TGTGCCAGCAGCGACGGGACAGGTGGGGCCAACGTCCTGACTTTC.

This chain uses TRBV13 with TRBJ2-7, with 7 nucleotides matching TRBD1. Germline V gene data show CDR1 as PRHDT and CDR2 as FYEKMQ (reference sequence). This CDR3 has 16 residues. With V trimmed by 0 bases and J by 0 bases, 5 bases remained unmatched. DNA for the CDR3: TGTGCCAGCAGCTTAGGGAGGACAGGTTCCTCCTACGAGCAGTACTTC. Amino acid sequence: CASSLGRTGSSYEQYF.

The chain couples TRBV10-3 to TRBJ1-5, with D possibly matching TRBD1 (5 bases). Germline V CDR1 and CDR2: ENHRY, SYGVKD. Trimming pared 3 bases from V and 6 bases from J, leaving 12 bases between. The length of the CDR3 is 14 residues. The DNA of the CDR3 is TGTGCCATCAGTGATGCAGGGAACGGTCAGCCCCAGCATTTT. Translated, it gives CAISDAGNGQPQHF.

The rearrangement joins TRBV5-1 to TRBJ2-3; 7 bases are a match to TRBD1. V lost 0 bases, J lost 4 bases, and 2 bases stayed unmatched. Germline V gene data show CDR1 as SGHRS and CDR2 as YFSETQ. CDR3 length equals 14 residues. Here the CDR3 reads CASSLGQGADTQYF. CDR3 DNA sequence: TGCGCCAGCAGCTTGGGACAGGGTGCAGATACGCAGTATTTT.

The chain is built from TRBV7-9 and TRBJ1-1; D unclear. Germline lookup yields CDR1 SEHNR and CDR2 FQNEAQ (reference sequence). CDR3 length: 15 residues. V lost 5 bases to trimming and J lost 5 bases, with 18 bases between them. The CDR3 protein is CASSPMAGKGTEAFF. CDR3 bases: TGTGCCAGCAGCCCCATGGCCGGAAAAGGAACTGAAGCTTTCTTT.

In DNA form, the CDR3 reads TGTGCCATCAGTGAGGGGGCAGGGGTGGAGAACACTGAAGCTTTCTTT. Residues: CAISEGAGVENTEAFF. V and J are TRBV10-3 and TRBJ1-1, with D perhaps matching TRBD1 (6 bases). The germline V gene has CDR1 ENHRY and CDR2 SYGVKD. The V end was cut by 2 bases, the J end by 1 base, with 14 bases between. The CDR3 is made up of 16 amino acids.

The chain has TRBV6-1 and TRBJ1-3; 7 bases fit TRBD1. The CDR3 has 17 amino acids. In germline, CDR1 is MNHNS, CDR2 SASEGT. The V segment lost 3 bases and the J segment 0 bases; nucleotides outside the gene matches: 8. CDR3 residues: CASSEERGGRSGNTIYF. Here the CDR3 DNA reads TGTGCCAGCAGTGAGGAGAGAGGGGGCCGCTCTGGAAACACCATATATTTT.

The rearrangement links TRBV6-1 to TRBJ2-5, with D possibly matching TRBD2 (6 bases). The DNA matches TRBJ2-7 better at its end, which makes the J call doubtful. The CDR3 covers 14 residues. The germline V gene has CDR1 MNHNS and CDR2 SASEGT. The CDR3 is CASSDREAAYEQYF. CDR3 coding DNA: TGTGCCAGCAGTGACAGGGAGGCAGCCTACGAGCAGTACTTC.

The V and J genes are TRBV29-1 and TRBJ1-1; a weak D match, TRBD1 (5 bases). This CDR3 comprises 14 residues. The germline V gene encodes CDR1 SQVTM and CDR2 ANQGSEA. The ends were cut back, 3 bases at V and 1 base at J, with 12 bases in the middle. The CDR3 DNA reads as TGCAGCGTTGAGAGCCGGGGGGGGAACACTGAAGCTTTCTTT. Translation gives CSVESRGGNTEAFF.

The chain is built from TRBV7-6 and TRBJ2-2, with D tentatively TRBD1 (6 bases). This CDR3 has 14 amino acids. V gave up 1 base and J gave up 8 bases, with 11 bases separating them. CDR1 and CDR2 from the germline V gene are SGHVS and FNYEAQ. In DNA form, the CDR3 reads TGTGCCAGCAGCTTAGGCTCGAGGGGGGGGGAGCTGTTTTTT. Its protein product is CASSLGSRGGELFF.

This clone was counted between two and nine times. The chain links TRBV29-1 to TRBJ2-1, with 10 bases fitting TRBD2. Germline assignment: CDR1 SQVTM and CDR2 ANQGSEA. The CDR3 sequence is 15 residues long. Germline trimming cut 4 bases from V and 8 bases from J; bases unmatched to any gene: 11. CDR3 nucleotides: TGCAGCGTTGTAGGGCTAGCGGGAGATAAATATGAGCAGTTCTTC. It is translated as CSVVGLAGDKYEQFF.

Of note for this clone: An end of the junction does not agree with germline; a read error may underlie this. This chain joins TRBV19 and TRBJ1-1, with D unresolved. Per the germline V gene, CDR1 is LNHDA and CDR2 is SQIVND (reference sequence). The CDR3 runs to 12 residues. CDR3 in amino acids: CASSIAGGEWAF. DNA of the CDR3: TGTGCCAGTAGTATAGCCGGCGGTGAGTGGGCCTTT.

The gene calls are TRBV13 and TRBJ1-1, with TRBD1 as a possible D gene (6 bases). This CDR3 is 14 amino acids long. Per germline, CDR1 PRHDT and CDR2 FYEKMQ (reference sequence). V was trimmed by 5 bases and J by 1 base, leaving 11 bases between them. The CDR3 coding sequence is TGTGCCAGCAGCCGCCGGACAGCGAACACTGAAGCTTTCTTT. Translated: CASSRRTANTEAFF.

The chain is built from TRBV6-1 and TRBJ2-7, with D possibly being TRBD1 (6 bases). Germline V CDR1 and CDR2: MNHNS, SASEGT. CDR3 length equals 13 residues. V dropped 6 bases and J dropped 3 bases, with 12 bases sitting between them. DNA for the CDR3: TGTGCCAGCAGCCCGGGACACCTCTACGAGCAGTACTTC. As protein: CASSPGHLYEQYF.

The rearrangement links TRBV7-9 to TRBJ1-2; 7 bases are shared with TRBD1. CDR1 is SEHNR, CDR2 FQNEAQ, per germline (reference sequence). V gave up 5 bases and J gave up 5 bases; unmatched junction bases: 5. There are 13 residues in the CDR3. As DNA, the CDR3 is TGTGCCAGCAGCAGGGACAGCCGATATGGCTACACCTTC. It yields the protein CASSRDSRYGYTF.

The gene calls are TRBV9 and TRBJ1-3; D not certain. The germline V and J ends were trimmed by 3 bases and 0 bases, with 7 bases remaining between them. The CDR3 runs 14 residues. CDR1 and CDR2 (germline): SGDLS, YYNGEE. CDR3 nucleotide sequence: TGTGCCAGCAGCGAAGGAAGCTCTGGAAACACCATATATTTT. It codes for CASSEGSSGNTIYF.

The chain joins TRBV27 to TRBJ1-2; D is uncertain. Per the germline V gene, CDR1 is MNHEY and CDR2 is SMNVEV (reference sequence). The CDR3 runs 16 residues. V dropped 0 bases and J dropped 1 base, with 12 bases sitting between them. The CDR3 loop is CASSLSVGEVNYGYTF. CDR3 coding DNA: TGTGCCAGCAGTTTATCGGTTGGGGAGGTTAACTATGGCTACACCTTC.

V gene TRBV2 combines with J gene TRBJ2-1; 14 bases are shared with TRBD2. The germline V gene encodes CDR1 SNHLY and CDR2 FYNNEI. This CDR3 contains 19 residues. The V segment lost 6 bases and the J segment 0 bases; nucleotides outside the gene matches: 10. CDR3 loop: CASREGLAGDGSSYNEQFF. The DNA of the CDR3 is TGTGCCAGCAGGGAGGGACTAGCGGGAGACGGCAGCTCCTACAATGAGCAGTTCTTC.

V and J are TRBV9 and TRBJ2-2, with 7 bases matching TRBD1. Germline lookup yields CDR1 SGDLS and CDR2 YYNGEE. There are 15 residues in the CDR3. J lost 6 bases, V lost 3 bases, and 8 bases had no gene match. The CDR3 protein is CASSATGTEAGELFF. For the CDR3, the DNA is TGTGCCAGCAGCGCAACCGGGACAGAAGCCGGGGAGCTGTTTTTT. The full variable domain, rest sourced from reference TRBV9 and TRBJ2-2, is DSGVTQTPKHLITATGQRVTLRCSPRSGDLSVYWYQQSLDQGLQFLIQYYNGEERAKGNILERFSAQQFPDLHSELNLSSLELGDSALYFCASSATGTEAGELFFGEGSRLTVL.

This chain uses TRBV7-9 with TRBJ1-2; D uncertain. The germline V gene encodes CDR1 SEHNR and CDR2 FQNEAQ (reference sequence). The CDR3 sequence is 13 residues long. V lost 0 bases and J lost 6, with 8 bases in between. The DNA of the CDR3 is TGTGCCAGCAGCTTAGCGGTCCCGGATGGCTACACCTTC. This translates into CASSLAVPDGYTF.

This sequence joins TRBV7-9 and TRBJ2-1; D may be TRBD1 (6 bases). Trimming pared 2 bases from V and 1 base from J, leaving 18 bases between. The CDR3 sequence is 18 residues long. Germline-derived CDR1 and CDR2 are SEHNR and FQNEAQ (reference sequence). The CDR3 loop is CASSLSTGSGISYNEQFF. In DNA, the CDR3 is TGTGCCAGCAGCTTATCCACAGGGAGTGGGATTTCCTACAATGAGCAGTTCTTC. The complete variable domain, with remaining parts taken from reference TRBV7-9 and TRBJ2-1, reads DTGVSQNPRHKITKRGQNVTFRCDPISEHNRLYWYRQTLGQGPEFLTYFQNEAQLEKSRLLSDRFSAERPKGSFSTLEIQRTEQGDSAMYLCASSLSTGSGISYNEQFFGPGTRLTVL.

The chain joins TRBV7-6 to TRBJ2-3, with 12 positions matching TRBD2. J lost 3 bases, V lost 2 bases, and 0 bases had no gene match. The CDR3 has 15 amino acids. CDR1 SGHVS and CDR2 FNYEAQ come from the germline V gene. CDR3 DNA sequence: TGTGCCAGCAGCTTACTAGCGGGGGGGACAGATACGCAGTATTTT. Translated: CASSLLAGGTDTQYF.

The chain employs TRBV5-6 and TRBJ2-1, with D perhaps being TRBD1 or TRBD2 (5 bases each). V dropped 4 bases and J dropped 3 bases, with 20 bases sitting between them. Germline V gene data show CDR1 as SGHDT and CDR2 as YYEEEE. This CDR3 is built from 17 residues. In DNA form, the CDR3 reads TGTGCCAGCAGCGAAGCTGGGACCCCGCGTTACTACAATGAGCAGTTCTTC. Amino acid sequence: CASSEAGTPRYYNEQFF.

The chain links TRBV7-9 to TRBJ1-2, with D hard to call. The V gene lost 1 base and the J gene lost 8 bases, with 8 bases spanning the gap. The CDR3 runs 12 residues. Per the germline V gene, CDR1 is SEHNR and CDR2 is FQNEAQ (reference sequence). Here the CDR3 reads CASSLGEEGYTF. DNA of the CDR3: TGTGCCAGCAGCTTAGGGGAGGAAGGCTACACCTTC.

This clone is labeled as medium-sized. The chain has TRBV5-4 and TRBJ2-1; 7 bases fit TRBD2. The CDR3 contains 15 residues. With 0 bases clipped from V and 7 bases from J, the junction kept 7 bases outside the gene matches. Looked up from germline, CDR1 is SGHNT and CDR2 is YYREEE (reference sequence). The DNA of the CDR3 is TGTGCCAGCAGCTTGGGAGCGGGGCCTAAAAATGAGCAGTTCTTC. This translates into CASSLGAGPKNEQFF.

The chain carries TRBV5-5 and TRBJ2-7; unclear D gene. The CDR3 is 17 amino acids. Germline CDR1 is SGHKS and CDR2 is YYEKEE (reference sequence). Trimming took off 0 bases at V and 1 base at J, with 17 bases between the two ends. DNA of the CDR3: TGTGCCAGCAGCTTGGAGATGACGGGTTTTAGATCCTACGAGCAGTACTTC. Translating gives CASSLEMTGFRSYEQYF.